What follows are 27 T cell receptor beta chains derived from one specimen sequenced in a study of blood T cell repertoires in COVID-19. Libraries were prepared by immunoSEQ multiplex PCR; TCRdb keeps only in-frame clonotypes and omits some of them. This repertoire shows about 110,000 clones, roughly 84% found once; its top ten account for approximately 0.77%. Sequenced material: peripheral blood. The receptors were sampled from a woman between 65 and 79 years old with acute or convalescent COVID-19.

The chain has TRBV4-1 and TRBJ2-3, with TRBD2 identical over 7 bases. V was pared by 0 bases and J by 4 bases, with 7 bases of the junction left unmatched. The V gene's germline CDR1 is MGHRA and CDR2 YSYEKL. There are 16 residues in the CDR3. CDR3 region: CASSQDAAGAPDTQYF. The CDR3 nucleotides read TGCGCCAGCAGCCAAGATGCGGCGGGAGCCCCAGATACGCAGTATTTT.

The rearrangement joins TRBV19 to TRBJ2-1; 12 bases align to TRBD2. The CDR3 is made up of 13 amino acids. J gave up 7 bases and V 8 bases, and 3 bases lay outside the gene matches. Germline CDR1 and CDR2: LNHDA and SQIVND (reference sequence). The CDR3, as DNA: TGTGCCAGTCTAGGACTAGCGGGAAATGAGCAGTTCTTC. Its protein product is CASLGLAGNEQFF.

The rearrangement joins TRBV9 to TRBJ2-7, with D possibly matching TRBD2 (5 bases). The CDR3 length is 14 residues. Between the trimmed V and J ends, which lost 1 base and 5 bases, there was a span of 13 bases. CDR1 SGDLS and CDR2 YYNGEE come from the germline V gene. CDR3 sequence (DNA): TGTGCCAGCAGCGTACCCGGGGTGGGAGACGAGCAGTACTTC. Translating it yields CASSVPGVGDEQYF.

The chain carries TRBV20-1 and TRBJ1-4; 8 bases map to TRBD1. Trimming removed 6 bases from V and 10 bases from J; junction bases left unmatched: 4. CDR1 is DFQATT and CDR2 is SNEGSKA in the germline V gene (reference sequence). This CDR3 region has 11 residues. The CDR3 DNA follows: TGCAGTGCGACTGACAGGGGAAAACTGTTTTTT. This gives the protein CSATDRGKLFF.

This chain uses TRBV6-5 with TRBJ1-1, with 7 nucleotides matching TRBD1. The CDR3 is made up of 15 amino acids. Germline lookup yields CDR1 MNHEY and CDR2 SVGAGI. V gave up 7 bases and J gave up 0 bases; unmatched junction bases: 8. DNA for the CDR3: TGTGCCAGCACCTTTCGACAGGGATTGAACACTGAAGCTTTCTTT. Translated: CASTFRQGLNTEAFF.

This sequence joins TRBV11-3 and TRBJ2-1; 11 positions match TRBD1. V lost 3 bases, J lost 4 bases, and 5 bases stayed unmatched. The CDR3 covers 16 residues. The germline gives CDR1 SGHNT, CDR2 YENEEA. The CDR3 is CASSFTGTGGYNEQFF. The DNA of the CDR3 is TGTGCCAGCAGCTTTACCGGGACAGGGGGTTACAATGAGCAGTTCTTC. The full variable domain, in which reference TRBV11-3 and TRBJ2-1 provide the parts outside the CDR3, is EAGVVQSPRYKIIEKKQPVAFWCNPISGHNTLYWYLQNLGQGPELLIRYENEEAVDDSQLPKDRFSAERLKGVDSTLKIQPAELGDSAVYLCASSFTGTGGYNEQFFGPGTRLTVL.

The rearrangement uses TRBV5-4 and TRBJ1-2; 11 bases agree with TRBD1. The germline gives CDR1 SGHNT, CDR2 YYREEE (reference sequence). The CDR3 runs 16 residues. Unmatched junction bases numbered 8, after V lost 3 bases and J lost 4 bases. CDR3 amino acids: CASSSPGQGGSYGYTF. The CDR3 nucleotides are TGTGCCAGCAGCTCGCCGGGACAGGGGGGGTCCTATGGCTACACCTTC.

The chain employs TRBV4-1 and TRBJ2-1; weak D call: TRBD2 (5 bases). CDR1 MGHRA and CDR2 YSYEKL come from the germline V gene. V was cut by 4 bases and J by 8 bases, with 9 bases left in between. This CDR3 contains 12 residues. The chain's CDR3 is CASSLGGDEQFF. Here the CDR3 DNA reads TGCGCCAGCAGCCTTGGAGGAGATGAGCAGTTCTTC.

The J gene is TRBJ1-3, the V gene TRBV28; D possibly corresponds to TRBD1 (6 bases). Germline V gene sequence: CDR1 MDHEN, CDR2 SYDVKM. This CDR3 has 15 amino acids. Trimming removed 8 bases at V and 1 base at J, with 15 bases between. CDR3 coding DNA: TGTGCCAGCGGCCTTGACAGGAGTTCTGGAAACACCATATATTTT. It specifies CASGLDRSSGNTIYF.

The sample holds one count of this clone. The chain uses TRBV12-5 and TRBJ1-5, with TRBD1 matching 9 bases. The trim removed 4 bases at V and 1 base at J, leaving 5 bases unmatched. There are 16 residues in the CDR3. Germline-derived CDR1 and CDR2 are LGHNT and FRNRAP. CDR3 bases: TGTGCTAGTGGTTCTCTGACAGGGGGGAGCAATCAGCCCCAGCATTTT. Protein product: CASGSLTGGSNQPQHF.

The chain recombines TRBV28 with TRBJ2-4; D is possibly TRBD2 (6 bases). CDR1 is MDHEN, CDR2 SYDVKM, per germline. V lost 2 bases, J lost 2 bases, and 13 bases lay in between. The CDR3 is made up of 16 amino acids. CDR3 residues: CASSLPGDVSKNIQYF. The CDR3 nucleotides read TGTGCCAGCAGTTTACCGGGAGACGTATCCAAAAACATTCAGTACTTC.

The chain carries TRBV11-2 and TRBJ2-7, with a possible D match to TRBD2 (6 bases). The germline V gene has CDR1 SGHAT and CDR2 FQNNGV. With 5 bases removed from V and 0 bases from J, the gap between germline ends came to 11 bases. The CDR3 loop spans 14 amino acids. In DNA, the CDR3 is TGTGCCAGCAGCCCAGACGGGAGCTCCTACGAGCAGTACTTC. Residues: CASSPDGSSYEQYF.

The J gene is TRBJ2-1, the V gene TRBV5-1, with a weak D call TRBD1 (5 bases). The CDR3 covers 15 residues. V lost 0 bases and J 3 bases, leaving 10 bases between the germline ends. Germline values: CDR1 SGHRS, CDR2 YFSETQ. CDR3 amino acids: CASSLVAGFYNEQFF. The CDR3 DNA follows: TGCGCCAGCAGCTTGGTCGCAGGGTTCTACAATGAGCAGTTCTTC.

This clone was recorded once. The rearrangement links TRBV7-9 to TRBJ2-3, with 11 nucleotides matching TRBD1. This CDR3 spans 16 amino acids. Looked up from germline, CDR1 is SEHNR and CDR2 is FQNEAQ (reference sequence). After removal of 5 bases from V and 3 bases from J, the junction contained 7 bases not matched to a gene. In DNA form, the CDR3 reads TGTGCCAGCAGCCCACCCGGGACAGGGGGTACAGATACGCAGTATTTT. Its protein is CASSPPGTGGTDTQYF.

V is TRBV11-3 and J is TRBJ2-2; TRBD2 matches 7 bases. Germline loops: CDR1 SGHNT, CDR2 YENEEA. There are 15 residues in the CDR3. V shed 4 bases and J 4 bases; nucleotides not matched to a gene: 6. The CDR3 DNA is TGTGCCAGCAGCTCCCGCCCGGGGGGCACCGGGGAGCTGTTTTTT. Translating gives CASSSRPGGTGELFF.

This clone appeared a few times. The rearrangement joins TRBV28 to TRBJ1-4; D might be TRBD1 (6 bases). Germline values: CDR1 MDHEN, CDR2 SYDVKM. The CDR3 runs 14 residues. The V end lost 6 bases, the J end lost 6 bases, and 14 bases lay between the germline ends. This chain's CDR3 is CASSKTPGDEKLFF. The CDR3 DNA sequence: TGTGCCAGCAGCAAAACCCCAGGGGATGAAAAACTGTTTTTT. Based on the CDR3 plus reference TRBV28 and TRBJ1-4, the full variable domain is DVKVTQSSRYLVKRTGEKVFLECVQDMDHENMFWYRQDPGLGLRLIYFSYDVKMKEKGDIPEGYSVSREKKERFSLILESASTNQTSMYLCASSKTPGDEKLFFGSGTQLSVL.

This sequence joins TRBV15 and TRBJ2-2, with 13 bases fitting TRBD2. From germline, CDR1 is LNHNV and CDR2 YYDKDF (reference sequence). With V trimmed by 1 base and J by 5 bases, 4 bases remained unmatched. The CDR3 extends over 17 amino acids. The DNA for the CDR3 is TGTGCCACCAGCAGAGGGGGGACTAGCGGGGCAACCGGGGAGCTGTTTTTT. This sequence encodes CATSRGGTSGATGELFF.

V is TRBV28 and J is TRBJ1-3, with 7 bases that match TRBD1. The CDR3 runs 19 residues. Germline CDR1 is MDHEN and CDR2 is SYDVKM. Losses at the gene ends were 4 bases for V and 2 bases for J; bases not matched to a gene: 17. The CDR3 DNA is TGTGCCAGCAGTTCCCTCTCCTCGGACAGGAACATAGCTGGAAACACCATATATTTT. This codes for CASSSLSSDRNIAGNTIYF.

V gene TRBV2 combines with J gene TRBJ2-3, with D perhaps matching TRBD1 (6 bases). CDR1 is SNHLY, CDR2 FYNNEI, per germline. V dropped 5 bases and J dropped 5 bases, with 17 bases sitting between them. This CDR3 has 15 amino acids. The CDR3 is CASSRDIESVDTQYF. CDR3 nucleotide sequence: TGTGCCAGCAGTAGGGACATCGAATCCGTAGATACGCAGTATTTT. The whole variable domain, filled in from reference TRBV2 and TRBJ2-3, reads EPEVTQTPSHQVTQMGQEVILRCVPISNHLYFYWYRQILGQKVEFLVSFYNNEISEKSEIFDDQFSVERPDGSNFTLKIRSTKLEDSAMYFCASSRDIESVDTQYFGPGTRLTVL.

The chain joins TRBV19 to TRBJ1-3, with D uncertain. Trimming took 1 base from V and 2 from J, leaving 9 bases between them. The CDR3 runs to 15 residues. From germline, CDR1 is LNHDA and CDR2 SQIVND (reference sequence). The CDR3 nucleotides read TGTGCCAGTAGTATAGCCCGGGAGGCTGGAAACACCATATATTTT. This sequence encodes CASSIAREAGNTIYF. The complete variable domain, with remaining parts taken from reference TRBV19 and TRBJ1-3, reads DGGITQSPKYLFRKEGQNVTLSCEQNLNHDAMYWYRQDPGQGLRLIYYSQIVNDFQKGDIAEGYSVSREKKESFPLTVTSAQKNPTAFYLCASSIAREAGNTIYFGEGSWLTVV.

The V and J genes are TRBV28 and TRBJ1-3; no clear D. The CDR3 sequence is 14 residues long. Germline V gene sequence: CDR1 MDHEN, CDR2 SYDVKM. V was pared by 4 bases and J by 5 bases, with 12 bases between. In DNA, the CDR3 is TGTGCCAGCAGTTCATGGGGAGGGAGAAACACCATATATTTT. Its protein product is CASSSWGGRNTIYF.

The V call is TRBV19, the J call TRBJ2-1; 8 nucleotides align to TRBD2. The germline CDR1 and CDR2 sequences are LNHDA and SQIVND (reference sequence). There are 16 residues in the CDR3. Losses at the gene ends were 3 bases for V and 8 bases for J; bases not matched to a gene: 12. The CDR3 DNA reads TGTGCCAGTAGTATCAAAGGAGCGGGGGCGTTCGATGAGCAGTTCTTC. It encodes CASSIKGAGAFDEQFF.

CDR3: CASSTEGYGYTF. The CDR3, as DNA: TGTGCCAGTAGTACCGAGGGCTATGGCTACACCTTC. This rearrangement joins TRBV19 to TRBJ1-2; D not certain. Between the trimmed V and J ends, which lost 4 bases and 4 bases, there was a span of 7 bases. The CDR3 runs to 12 residues. CDR1 is LNHDA and CDR2 is SQIVND in the germline V gene (reference sequence).

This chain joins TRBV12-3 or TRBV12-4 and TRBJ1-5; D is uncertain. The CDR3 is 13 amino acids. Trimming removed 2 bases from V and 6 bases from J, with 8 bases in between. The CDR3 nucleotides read TGTGCCAGCAGTTTACAGGTTCTTCAGCCCCAGCATTTT. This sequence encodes CASSLQVLQPQHF.

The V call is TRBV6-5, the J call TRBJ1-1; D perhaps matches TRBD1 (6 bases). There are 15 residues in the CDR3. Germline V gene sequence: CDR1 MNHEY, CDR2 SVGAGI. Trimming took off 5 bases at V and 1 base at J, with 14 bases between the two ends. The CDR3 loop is CASSPNRGGNTEAFF. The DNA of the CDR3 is TGTGCCAGCAGTCCCAACAGAGGGGGGAACACTGAAGCTTTCTTT.

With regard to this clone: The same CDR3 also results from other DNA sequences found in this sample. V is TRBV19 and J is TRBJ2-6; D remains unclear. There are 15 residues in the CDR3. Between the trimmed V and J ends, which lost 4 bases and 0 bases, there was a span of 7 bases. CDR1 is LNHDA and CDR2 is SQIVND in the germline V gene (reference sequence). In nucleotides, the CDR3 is TGTGCCAGTAGTAACGTGCGCTCTGGGGCCAACGTCCTGACTTTC. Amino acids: CASSNVRSGANVLTF. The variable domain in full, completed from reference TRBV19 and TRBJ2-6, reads DGGITQSPKYLFRKEGQNVTLSCEQNLNHDAMYWYRQDPGQGLRLIYYSQIVNDFQKGDIAEGYSVSREKKESFPLTVTSAQKNPTAFYLCASSNVRSGANVLTFGAGSRLTVL.

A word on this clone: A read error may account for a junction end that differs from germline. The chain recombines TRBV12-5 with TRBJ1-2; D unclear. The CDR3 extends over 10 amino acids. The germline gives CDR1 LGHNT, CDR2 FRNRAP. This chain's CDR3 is CASGQVGNFF. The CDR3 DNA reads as TGTGCTAGTGGTCAGGTTGGCAACTTCTTC.